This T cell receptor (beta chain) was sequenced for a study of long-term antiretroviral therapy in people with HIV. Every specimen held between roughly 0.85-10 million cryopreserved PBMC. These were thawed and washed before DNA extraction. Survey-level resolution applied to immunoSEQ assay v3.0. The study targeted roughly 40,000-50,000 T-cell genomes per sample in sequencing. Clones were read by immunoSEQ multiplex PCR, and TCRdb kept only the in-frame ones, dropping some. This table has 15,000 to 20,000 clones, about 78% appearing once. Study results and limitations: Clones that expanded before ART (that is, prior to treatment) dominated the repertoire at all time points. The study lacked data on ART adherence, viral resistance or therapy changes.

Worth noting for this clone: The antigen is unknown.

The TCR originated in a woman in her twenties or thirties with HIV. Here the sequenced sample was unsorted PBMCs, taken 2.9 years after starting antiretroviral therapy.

In nucleotides, the CDR3 is TGTGCCAGCAGCGTAGGACAGGCCCGTACGGGTTCACCCCTCCACTTT. Protein sequence: CASSVGQARTGSPLHF. The chain uses TRBV9 and TRBJ1-6, with D maybe TRBD1 (6 bases). The V and J ends lost 0 bases and 9 bases respectively, with 16 bases between them. Germline CDR1 and CDR2: SGDLS and YYNGEE. The CDR3 length is 16 residues. Supplemented by reference TRBV9 and TRBJ1-6, the full variable domain reads DSGVTQTPKHLITATGQRVTLRCSPRSGDLSVYWYQQSLDQGLQFLIQYYNGEERAKGNILERFSAQQFPDLHSELNLSSLELGDSALYFCASSVGQARTGSPLHFGNGTRLTVT.